Presented here are 27 T cell receptor beta chains from one specimen sequenced in a study of a mutant IDH1 vaccine in newly diagnosed glioma. No antigens are known for them. The time point denotes: week 35, safety follow-up. Each dose delivered 300 ug of mutant IDH1 20-mer peptide subcutaneously with imiquimod. Sequenced by immunoSEQ multiplex PCR; TCRdb stores in-frame clones only, minus some. This sample has fewer than 70,000 clones; 85% to 90% occur once, and the top ten carry approximately 2%. This sample comprised PBMCs, obtained from a glioma patient whose treatment included an IDH1 peptide vaccine. These receptor sequences come from a man younger than 45 with glioma.

This chain links TRBV30 with TRBJ1-2; D gene uncertain. CDR3 length: 12 amino acids. Trimming cost V 1 base and J 5 bases, with 8 bases left between them. Germline loops: CDR1 GTSNPN, CDR2 SVGIG (reference sequence). The CDR3 DNA reads as TGTGCCTGGAGTGAGGCAGATTATGGCTACACCTTC. This codes for CAWSEADYGYTF.

The chain has TRBV5-4 and TRBJ1-2; D unresolved. The CDR3 sequence is 13 residues long. The V end lost 2 bases, the J end lost 2 bases, and 7 bases lay between the germline ends. From germline, CDR1 is SGHNT and CDR2 YYREEE (reference sequence). The CDR3 DNA follows: TGTGCCAGCAGCTTTAAGGGAAACTATGGCTACACCTTC. As protein: CASSFKGNYGYTF.

CDR3 protein: CASSSTWYQETQYF. CDR3 DNA sequence: TGTGCCAGCAGCTCGACATGGTACCAAGAGACCCAGTACTTC. The rearrangement joins TRBV7-9 to TRBJ2-5; D remains ambiguous. The length of the CDR3 is 14 residues. Germline CDR1 SEHNR, CDR2 FQNEAQ (reference sequence). The V gene lost 4 bases and the J gene lost 0 bases, with 9 bases spanning the gap.

V usage is TRBV28 and J usage is TRBJ1-5, with D unresolved. Germline V gives CDR1 MDHEN, CDR2 SYDVKM. Between the trimmed V and J ends, which lost 5 bases and 5 bases, there was a span of 19 bases. This CDR3 spans 16 amino acids. The CDR3 region is CASSPPKGRAYQPQHF. CDR3 DNA sequence: TGTGCCAGCAGTCCACCAAAGGGTAGGGCCTATCAGCCCCAGCATTTT.

The chain links TRBV7-2 to TRBJ1-2; weak D call: TRBD1 (5 bases). Germline V lookup: CDR1 SGHTA, CDR2 FQGNSA. V was cut by 5 bases and J by 8 bases, with 21 bases left in between. The CDR3 sequence is 15 residues long. The CDR3 region is CASSLFKGQGRGYTF. The CDR3 DNA follows: TGTGCCAGCAGCCTCTTCAAGGGGCAGGGTCGGGGCTACACCTTC. The full variable domain, in which reference TRBV7-2 and TRBJ1-2 provide the parts outside the CDR3, is GAGVSQSPSNKVTEKGKDVELRCDPISGHTALYWYRQSLGQGLEFLIYFQGNSAPDKSGLPSDRFSAERTGGSVSTLTIQRTQQEDSAVYLCASSLFKGQGRGYTFGSGTRLTVV.

The chain has TRBV27 and TRBJ2-7, with TRBD2 as a possible D gene (5 bases). V gave up 4 bases and J gave up 2 bases, with 18 bases separating them. The CDR3 contains 16 residues. Germline CDR1 and CDR2: MNHEY and SMNVEV (reference sequence). The CDR3 reads CASSSLPARATYEQYF. CDR3 coding DNA: TGTGCCAGCAGTTCCCTCCCGGCGCGGGCCACCTACGAGCAGTACTTC.

The chain employs TRBV5-5 and TRBJ1-4; D unclear. V was cut by 4 bases and J by 14 bases, with 18 bases left in between. The CDR3 is 13 residues long. Germline CDR1 and CDR2: SGHKS and YYEKEE (reference sequence). CDR3 amino acids: CASSAWSLKELFF. CDR3 nucleotides: TGTGCCAGCAGCGCTTGGAGTCTCAAAGAGCTGTTTTTT. The entire variable domain, with the rest obtained from reference TRBV5-5 and TRBJ1-4, is as follows: DAGVTQSPTHLIKTRGQQVTLRCSPISGHKSVSWYQQVLGQGPQFIFQYYEKEERGRGNFPDRFSARQFPNYSSELNVNALLLGDSALYLCASSAWSLKELFFGSGTQLSVL.

This chain connects TRBV29-1 to TRBJ1-2, with D hard to call. V was clipped by 8 bases and J by 8 bases, with 21 bases between them. CDR1 and CDR2 (germline): SQVTM, ANQGSEA. The CDR3 has 13 residues. The CDR3 spells CSLKSSAVGGYTF. CDR3 bases: TGCAGCCTCAAGAGCTCCGCAGTGGGGGGCTACACCTTC.

The chain joins TRBV11-2 to TRBJ1-2; 9 bases align to TRBD1. The CDR3 covers 14 residues. V shed 1 base and J 4 bases; nucleotides not matched to a gene: 1. CDR1 is SGHAT and CDR2 is FQNNGV in the germline V gene. CDR3 in DNA: TGTGCCAGCAGCTTAGTGGGACAGGGCTATGGCTACACCTTC. It specifies CASSLVGQGYGYTF.

V gene TRBV5-1 combines with J gene TRBJ1-2; D remains unclear. The V gene's germline CDR1 is SGHRS and CDR2 YFSETQ. The CDR3 runs to 14 residues. V was trimmed by 4 bases and J by 2 bases, leaving 12 bases between them. The CDR3, as DNA: TGCGCCAGCAGCCCCGAGGGAGGGAACTATGGCTACACCTTC. This sequence encodes CASSPEGGNYGYTF.

The chain carries TRBV7-3 and TRBJ2-1; D perhaps matches TRBD1 (7 bases). This CDR3 comprises 15 residues. Germline V gene lookup returns CDR1 SGHTA and CDR2 FQGTGA. V was trimmed by 5 bases and J by 11 bases, leaving 22 bases between them. The CDR3: CASSPDSGGGSQQFF. CDR3 nucleotides: TGTGCCAGCAGCCCCGATAGCGGAGGGGGCAGTCAGCAGTTCTTC.

DNA for the CDR3: TGTGCCAGCAGCCAAGAGGCGGGAGTATCCTACAATGAGCAGTTCTTC. It specifies CASSQEAGVSYNEQFF. The V call is TRBV4-2, the J call TRBJ2-1; 7 bases match TRBD2. CDR3 length: 16 residues. Germline CDR1 LGHNA, CDR2 YNFKEQ. Trimming cost V 0 bases and J 1 base; bases outside gene matches: 3.

This chain joins TRBV9 and TRBJ2-7, with 8 bases matching TRBD1. J lost 5 bases, V lost 0 bases, and 7 bases had no gene match. The CDR3 spans 15 residues. Germline V gene sequence: CDR1 SGDLS, CDR2 YYNGEE. This CDR3 reads CASSVDPGGIDEQYF. The CDR3 coding sequence is TGTGCCAGCAGCGTAGACCCAGGGGGCATCGACGAGCAGTACTTC.

As DNA, the CDR3 is TGTGCCAGCAGCGCCCCGACAGGGGGAAAGTATCAGCCCCAGCATTTT. Translated, it gives CASSAPTGGKYQPQHF. V and J are TRBV7-8 and TRBJ1-5, with 9 bases fitting TRBD1. The germline V gene has CDR1 SGHVS and CDR2 FQNEAQ. V gave up 5 bases and J gave up 5 bases; unmatched junction bases: 10. This CDR3 is 16 amino acids long.

This clone was picked up one time. The chain links TRBV9 to TRBJ1-1; the D gene is possibly TRBD1 (5 bases). The CDR3 covers 13 residues. Trimming pared 3 bases from V and 4 bases from J, leaving 10 bases between. Germline values: CDR1 SGDLS, CDR2 YYNGEE. The CDR3 reads CASSETGRTEAFF. CDR3 DNA sequence: TGTGCCAGCAGCGAAACAGGTCGCACTGAAGCTTTCTTT.

The chain employs TRBV7-9 and TRBJ1-1; the match to TRBD1 covers 9 bases. CDR1 is SEHNR and CDR2 is FQNEAQ in the germline V gene (reference sequence). The CDR3 length is 15 residues. J gave up 10 bases and V 3 bases, and 12 bases lay outside the gene matches. CDR3 sequence reads: CASSLGQGGLFLAFF. CDR3 DNA: TGTGCCAGCAGCTTGGGACAGGGCGGCCTCTTTTTAGCTTTCTTT.

The V call is TRBV28, the J call TRBJ1-5; D not resolved. The germline CDR1 and CDR2 sequences are MDHEN and SYDVKM. The germline V and J ends were trimmed by 0 bases and 6 bases, with 12 bases remaining between them. The CDR3 sequence is 15 residues long. The CDR3 sequence: CASSLWLGVPQPQHF. For the CDR3, the DNA is TGTGCCAGCAGTTTATGGTTGGGCGTACCTCAGCCCCAGCATTTT.

The DNA for the CDR3 is TGTGCCATCAAAACGGACCAAGAGACCCAGTACTTC. It specifies CAIKTDQETQYF. This sequence joins TRBV10-3 and TRBJ2-5; no firm D call. V was trimmed by 7 bases and J by 0 bases, leaving 6 bases between them. Looked up from germline, CDR1 is ENHRY and CDR2 is SYGVKD. CDR3 length equals 12 residues.

The CDR3, as DNA: TGTGCCAGCAGCTTAGGACTAGCGGGGGGGCAGGATACGCAGTATTTT. Encoded protein: CASSLGLAGGQDTQYF. This chain connects TRBV7-2 to TRBJ2-3, with TRBD2 identical over 14 bases. With 1 base clipped from V and 6 bases from J, the junction kept 3 bases outside the gene matches. CDR1 is SGHTA and CDR2 is FQGNSA in the germline V gene. The CDR3 runs 16 residues. The variable domain in full, with the rest retrieved from reference TRBV7-2 and TRBJ2-3, is GAGVSQSPSNKVTEKGKDVELRCDPISGHTALYWYRQSLGQGLEFLIYFQGNSAPDKSGLPSDRFSAERTGGSVSTLTIQRTQQEDSAVYLCASSLGLAGGQDTQYFGPGTRLTVL.

This chain links TRBV19 with TRBJ1-5; possible D gene TRBD1, 5 bases. The CDR3 extends over 18 amino acids. Germline assignment: CDR1 LNHDA and CDR2 SQIVND (reference sequence). V shed 8 bases and J shed 0 bases, with 23 bases lying between them. The CDR3 DNA follows: TGTGCCAGTGTCCTGCGTGGGACCTACGCACCTAGCAATCAGCCCCAGCATTTT. Amino acid sequence: CASVLRGTYAPSNQPQHF.

The rearrangement links TRBV21-1 to TRBJ2-3; the table calls TRBD1, which could not be checked here. TRBV21-1 counts as a pseudogene. CDR3 length equals 20 residues. CDR3 nucleotide sequence: TGTGCCAGCAGCTACGCCGGGACAGCCTCCAAGAATGCAAGCACAGATACGCAGTATTTT. Translating it yields CASSYAGTASKNASTDTQYF.

The J gene is TRBJ1-1, the V gene TRBV18; D might be TRBD1 (5 bases). Germline V lookup: CDR1 KGHSH, CDR2 LQKENI. The length of the CDR3 is 11 residues. V was trimmed by 3 bases and J by 11 bases, leaving 10 bases between them. In nucleotides, the CDR3 is TGTGCCAGCTCACCGGAAGGGGCGGCTTTCTTT. Protein sequence: CASSPEGAAFF.

J is TRBJ2-5 and V is TRBV10-2; TRBD2 aligns across 8 bases. The CDR3 runs 15 residues. CDR1 and CDR2 from the germline V gene are WSHSY and SAAADI. The ends lost 7 bases at V and 5 bases at J; junction bases unmatched: 12. The CDR3 region has the DNA TGCGCCAGCAAGTTACTAGCGGCTACGGGGGAGACCCAGTACTTC. This codes for CASKLLAATGETQYF.

The rearrangement links TRBV5-5 to TRBJ1-1; D ambiguous. Germline CDR1 is SGHKS and CDR2 is YYEKEE (reference sequence). V was trimmed by 2 bases and J by 1 base, leaving 9 bases between them. This CDR3 spans 14 amino acids. CDR3 nucleotide sequence: TGTGCCAGCAGCTTTACGCTAGGGAACACTGAAGCTTTCTTT. Protein: CASSFTLGNTEAFF.

A few counts support this clone. The V gene is TRBV27, the J gene TRBJ1-2, with D unclear. V gave up 1 base and J gave up 4 bases, with 10 bases separating them. CDR1 and CDR2 from the germline V gene are MNHEY and SMNVEV (reference sequence). The CDR3 extends over 14 amino acids. CDR3 DNA: TGTGCCAGCAGTTTATATGGCAAAGGCTATGGCTACACCTTC. Residues: CASSLYGKGYGYTF.

This chain links TRBV21-1 with TRBJ2-7. TRBV21-1 is tagged as a pseudogene. CDR3 length equals 16 residues. This CDR3 reads CASSKALRGDPYEQYF. CDR3 in DNA: TGTGCCAGCAGCAAAGCGCTGAGGGGGGATCCCTACGAGCAGTACTTC.

This chain links TRBV29-1 with TRBJ2-5; perhaps TRBD1 as D (5 bases). Matching the DNA end better, TRBJ2-7 makes the J call doubtful. The CDR3 is 13 amino acids. Germline CDR1 is SQVTM and CDR2 is ANQGSEA. This CDR3 is CSVLQADSYEQYF. CDR3 DNA: TGCAGCGTCTTACAGGCTGATTCCTACGAGCAGTACTTC.